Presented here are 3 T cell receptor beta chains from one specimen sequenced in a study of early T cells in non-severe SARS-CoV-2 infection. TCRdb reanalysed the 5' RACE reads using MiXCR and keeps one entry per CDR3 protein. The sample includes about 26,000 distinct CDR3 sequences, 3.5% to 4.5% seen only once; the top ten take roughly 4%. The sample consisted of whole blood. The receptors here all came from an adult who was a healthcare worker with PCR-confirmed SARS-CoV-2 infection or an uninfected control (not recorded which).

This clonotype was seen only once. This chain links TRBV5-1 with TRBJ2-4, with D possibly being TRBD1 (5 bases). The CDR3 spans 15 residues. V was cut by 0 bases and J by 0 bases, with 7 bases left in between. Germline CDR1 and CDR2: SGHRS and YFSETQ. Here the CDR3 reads CASSLGQGAKNIQYF. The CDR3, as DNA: TGCGCCAGCAGCTTGGGGCAGGGAGCCAAAAACATTCAGTACTTC. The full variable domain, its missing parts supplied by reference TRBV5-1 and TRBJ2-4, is KAGVTQTPRYLIKTRGQQVTLSCSPISGHRSVSWYQQTPGQGLQFLFEYFSETQRNKGNFPGRFSGRQFSNSRSEMNVSTLELGDSALYLCASSLGQGAKNIQYFGAGTRLSVL.

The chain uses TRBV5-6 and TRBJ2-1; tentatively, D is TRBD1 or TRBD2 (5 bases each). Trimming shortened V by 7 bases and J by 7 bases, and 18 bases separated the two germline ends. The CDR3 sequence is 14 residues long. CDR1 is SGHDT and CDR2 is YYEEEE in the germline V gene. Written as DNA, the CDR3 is TGTGCCAGCGGGACCGCATCGCGAGCAAATGAGCAGTTCTTC. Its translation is CASGTASRANEQFF.

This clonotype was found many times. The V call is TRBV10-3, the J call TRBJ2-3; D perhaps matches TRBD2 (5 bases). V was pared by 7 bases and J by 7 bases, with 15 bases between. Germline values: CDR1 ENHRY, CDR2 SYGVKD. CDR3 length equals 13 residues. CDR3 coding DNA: TGTGCCATCACCACGGGGATCCGGAATACGCAGTATTTT. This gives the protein CAITTGIRNTQYF.